This entry lists 14 T cell receptor beta chains sequenced from one sample in a study of shared clonotypes between healthy human individuals. Method: immunoSEQ multiplex PCR; TCRdb's copy keeps in-frame clones and lacks some. The data contain 470,000 or so clones, about 85% of them singletons. The source material was PBMCs. These receptor sequences come from a woman between 40 and 55 years old in good health. Some clones in this sample may be carry-over from other donors' samples.

As regards this clone: A far larger clone lies a single base away; this is likely a read error. The chain is built from TRBV28 and TRBJ1-1, with 9 positions matching TRBD1. The V and J ends lost 2 bases and 6 bases, in that order; junction bases with no gene match: 7. The CDR3 is 15 amino acids. Germline-derived CDR1 and CDR2 are MDHEN and SYDVKM. The CDR3 nucleotides read TGTGCCAGCAGTTTACATGACAGGGGGTTTCCTGAAGCTTTCTTT. This encodes CASSLHDRGFPEAFF.

The rearrangement links TRBV6-1 to TRBJ1-4; D remains unclear. This CDR3 is 15 amino acids long. V lost 5 bases and J lost 0, with 10 bases in between. Germline CDR1 and CDR2: MNHNS and SASEGT. DNA for the CDR3: TGTGCCAGCAGTCCACACTCTGCAACTAATGAAAAACTGTTTTTT. Amino acids: CASSPHSATNEKLFF.

This clone was found many times. This chain links TRBV7-8 with TRBJ2-7, with TRBD2 identical over 10 bases. Germline trimming cut 5 bases from V and 5 bases from J; bases unmatched to any gene: 9. The V gene's germline CDR1 is SGHVS and CDR2 FQNEAQ. This CDR3 contains 15 residues. The chain's CDR3 is CASSLPAGGVNEQYF. DNA for the CDR3: TGTGCCAGCAGCCTTCCAGCGGGAGGGGTAAACGAGCAGTACTTC.

This clone appeared a few times. CDR3 bases: TGTGCCAGCAGCGTATCTGGGACGAACACCGGGGAGCTGTTTTTT. Residues: CASSVSGTNTGELFF. The chain is built from TRBV9 and TRBJ2-2, with unresolved D. V gave up 1 base and J gave up 0 bases, with 7 bases separating them. In germline, CDR1 is SGDLS, CDR2 YYNGEE. The CDR3 has 15 residues.

This clone has only a few counts. This chain uses TRBV6-5 with TRBJ2-5, with D possibly matching TRBD2 (7 bases). The CDR3 extends over 16 amino acids. Germline V CDR1 and CDR2: MNHEY, SVGAGI. With 2 bases removed from V and 5 bases from J, the gap between germline ends came to 18 bases. DNA for the CDR3: TGTGCCAGCAGTTACCTCCGGGGAGGGGGTCGGGAGACCCAGTACTTC. Translating it yields CASSYLRGGGRETQYF.

The V and J genes are TRBV5-1 and TRBJ1-3; a possible D gene is TRBD1 (6 bases). Germline lookup yields CDR1 SGHRS and CDR2 YFSETQ. Deletions cut 4 bases from V and 4 bases from J, with 15 bases between. The CDR3 contains 15 residues. This CDR3 reads CASSAAGTQGNTIYF. CDR3 sequence (DNA): TGCGCCAGCAGCGCCGCCGGGACACAGGGAAACACCATATATTTT.

Details on this clone: This sequence is one base from a far larger clone and is likely a read error. The chain carries TRBV30 and TRBJ2-2; tentatively, D is TRBD1 (5 bases). This CDR3 has 13 residues. The germline CDR1 and CDR2 sequences are GTSNPN and SVGIG (reference sequence). The CDR3 region is CAWRAGHTWELFF. DNA of the CDR3: TGTGCCTGGAGGGCAGGGCACACCTGGGAGCTGTTTTTT.

The genes are TRBV27 and TRBJ1-2, with a weak D call TRBD1 (5 bases). Trimming took 5 bases from V and 2 from J, leaving 9 bases between them. The germline gives CDR1 MNHEY, CDR2 SMNVEV (reference sequence). The CDR3 has 13 amino acids. CDR3 in amino acids: CASSPGPNYGYTF. The DNA for the CDR3 is TGTGCCAGCAGTCCGGGACCAAACTATGGCTACACCTTC.

The CDR3 region has the DNA TGTGCCAGCACCCTAGTTGGGGGAAGAGGGCAGCCCCAGCATTTT. Protein: CASTLVGGRGQPQHF. The V and J genes are TRBV6-4 and TRBJ1-5, with D maybe TRBD1 (5 bases). The V end lost 7 bases, the J end lost 7 bases, and 20 bases lay between the germline ends. The CDR3 consists of 15 residues. CDR1 and CDR2 from the germline V gene are MRHNA and SNTAGT.

This chain links TRBV28 with TRBJ2-7, with 10 bases aligning to TRBD1. The CDR3 runs to 15 residues. In germline, CDR1 is MDHEN, CDR2 SYDVKM. The ends lost 4 bases at V and 3 bases at J; junction bases unmatched: 6. CDR3 loop: CASSSPGQGIYEQYF. DNA of the CDR3: TGTGCCAGCAGTTCCCCGGGACAGGGGATCTACGAGCAGTACTTC.

The rearrangement joins TRBV20-1 to TRBJ2-7; D gene ambiguous. The CDR3 consists of 10 residues. Trimming removed 1 base from V and 2 bases from J, with 0 bases in between. The germline CDR1 and CDR2 sequences are DFQATT and SNEGSKA (reference sequence). The CDR3 is CSARAYEQYF. The CDR3 bases are TGCAGTGCTAGAGCCTACGAGCAGTACTTC.

About this clone: The likely explanation is a read error, given a far larger clone one base away. The same CDR3 can be traced to other DNA sequences in this sample. The chain combines TRBV7-8 with TRBJ2-5; D may correspond to TRBD1 or TRBD2 (5 bases each). CDR1 is SGHVS and CDR2 is FQNEAQ in the germline V gene. V lost 4 bases and J lost 3, with 15 bases in between. There are 15 residues in the CDR3. CDR3 sequence (DNA): TGTGCCAGCAGCTCCCTGGGACGGACGAAAGAGACCCAGTACTTC. This sequence encodes CASSSLGRTKETQYF.

This clone appeared once. The rearrangement uses TRBV19 and TRBJ1-1; D not certain. The V gene's germline CDR1 is LNHDA and CDR2 SQIVND (reference sequence). V shed 1 base and J shed 1 base, with 7 bases lying between them. The CDR3 sequence is 14 residues long. The CDR3 is CASSIVAGNTEAFF. As DNA, the CDR3 is TGTGCCAGTAGTATAGTCGCCGGGAACACTGAAGCTTTCTTT.

The chain couples TRBV2 to TRBJ1-5; TRBD1 matches 8 bases. The J segment lost 0 bases and the V segment lost 3 bases, leaving 4 bases of the junction unmatched. Germline V CDR1 and CDR2: SNHLY, FYNNEI. There are 16 residues in the CDR3. The CDR3 protein is CASSDPGQASNQPQHF. Here the CDR3 DNA reads TGTGCCAGCAGTGATCCGGGACAGGCTAGCAATCAGCCCCAGCATTTT.